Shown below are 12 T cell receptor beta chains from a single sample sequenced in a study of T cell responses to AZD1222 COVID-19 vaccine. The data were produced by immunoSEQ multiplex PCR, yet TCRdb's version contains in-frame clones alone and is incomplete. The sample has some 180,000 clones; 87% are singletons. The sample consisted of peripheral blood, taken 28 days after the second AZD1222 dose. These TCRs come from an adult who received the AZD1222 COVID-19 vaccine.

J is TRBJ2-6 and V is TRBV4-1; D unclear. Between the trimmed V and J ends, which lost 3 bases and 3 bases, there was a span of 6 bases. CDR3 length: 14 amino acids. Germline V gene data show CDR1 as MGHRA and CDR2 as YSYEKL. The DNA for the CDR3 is TGCGCCAGCAGCCACCTCTATGGGGCCAACGTCCTGACTTTC. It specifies CASSHLYGANVLTF.

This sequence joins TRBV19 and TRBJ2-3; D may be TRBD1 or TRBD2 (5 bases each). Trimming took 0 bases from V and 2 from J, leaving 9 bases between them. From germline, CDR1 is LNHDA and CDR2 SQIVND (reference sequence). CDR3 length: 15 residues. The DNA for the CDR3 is TGTGCCAGTAGTATAGATTGGGGGTACACAGATACGCAGTATTTT. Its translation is CASSIDWGYTDTQYF. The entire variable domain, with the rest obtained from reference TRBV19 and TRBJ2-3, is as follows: DGGITQSPKYLFRKEGQNVTLSCEQNLNHDAMYWYRQDPGQGLRLIYYSQIVNDFQKGDIAEGYSVSREKKESFPLTVTSAQKNPTAFYLCASSIDWGYTDTQYFGPGTRLTVL.

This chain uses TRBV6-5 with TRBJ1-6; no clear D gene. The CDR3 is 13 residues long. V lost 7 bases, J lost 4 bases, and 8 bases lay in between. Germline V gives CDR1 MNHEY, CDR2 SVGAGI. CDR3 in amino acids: CASMTVYNSPLHF. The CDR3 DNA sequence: TGTGCCAGCATGACCGTTTATAATTCACCCCTCCACTTT.

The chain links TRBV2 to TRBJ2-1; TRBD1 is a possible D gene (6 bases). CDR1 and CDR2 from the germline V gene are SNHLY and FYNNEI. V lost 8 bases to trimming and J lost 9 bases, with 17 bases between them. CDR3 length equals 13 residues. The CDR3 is CASGKITGIEQFF. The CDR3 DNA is TGTGCCAGCGGAAAAATAACAGGGATTGAGCAGTTCTTC. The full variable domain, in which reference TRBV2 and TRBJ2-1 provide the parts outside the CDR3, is EPEVTQTPSHQVTQMGQEVILRCVPISNHLYFYWYRQILGQKVEFLVSFYNNEISEKSEIFDDQFSVERPDGSNFTLKIRSTKLEDSAMYFCASGKITGIEQFFGPGTRLTVL.

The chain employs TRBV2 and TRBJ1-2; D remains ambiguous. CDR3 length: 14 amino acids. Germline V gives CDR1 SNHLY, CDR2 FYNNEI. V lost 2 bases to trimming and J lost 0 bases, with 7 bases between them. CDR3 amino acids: CASSEYQANYGYTF. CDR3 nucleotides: TGTGCCAGCAGTGAATATCAAGCTAACTATGGCTACACCTTC.

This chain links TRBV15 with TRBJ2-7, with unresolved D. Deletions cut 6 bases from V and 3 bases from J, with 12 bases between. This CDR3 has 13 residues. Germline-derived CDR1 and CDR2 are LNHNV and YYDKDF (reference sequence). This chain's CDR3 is CATSPLQNYEQYF. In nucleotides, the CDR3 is TGTGCCACCAGTCCCTTACAAAACTACGAGCAGTACTTC. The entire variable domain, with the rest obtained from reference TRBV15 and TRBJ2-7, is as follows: DAMVIQNPRYQVTQFGKPVTLSCSQTLNHNVMYWYQQKSSQAPKLLFHYYDKDFNNEADTPDNFQSRRPNTSFCFLDIRSPGLGDTAMYLCATSPLQNYEQYFGPGTRLTVT.

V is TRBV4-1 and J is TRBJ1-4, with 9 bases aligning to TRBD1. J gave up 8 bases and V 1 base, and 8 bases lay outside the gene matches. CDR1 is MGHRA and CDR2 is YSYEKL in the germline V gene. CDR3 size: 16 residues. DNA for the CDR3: TGCGCCAGCAGCCAAGTAGGGACAGGGAGGAACGAAAAACTGTTTTTT. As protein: CASSQVGTGRNEKLFF.

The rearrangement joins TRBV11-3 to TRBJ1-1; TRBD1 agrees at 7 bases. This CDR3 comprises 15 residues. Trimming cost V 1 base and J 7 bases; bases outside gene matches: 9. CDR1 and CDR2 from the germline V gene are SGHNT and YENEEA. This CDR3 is CASSLVRTGIFEAFF. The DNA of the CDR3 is TGTGCCAGCAGCTTAGTTCGGACAGGTATATTTGAAGCTTTCTTT.

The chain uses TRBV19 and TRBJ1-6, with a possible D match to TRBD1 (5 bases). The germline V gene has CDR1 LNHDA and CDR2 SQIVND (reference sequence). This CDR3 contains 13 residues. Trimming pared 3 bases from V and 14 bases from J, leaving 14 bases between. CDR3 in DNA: TGTGCCAGTAGTATTCAGGACCCAGGGTCCCTCCACTTT. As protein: CASSIQDPGSLHF. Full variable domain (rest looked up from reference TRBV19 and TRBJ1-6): DGGITQSPKYLFRKEGQNVTLSCEQNLNHDAMYWYRQDPGQGLRLIYYSQIVNDFQKGDIAEGYSVSREKKESFPLTVTSAQKNPTAFYLCASSIQDPGSLHFGNGTRLTVT.

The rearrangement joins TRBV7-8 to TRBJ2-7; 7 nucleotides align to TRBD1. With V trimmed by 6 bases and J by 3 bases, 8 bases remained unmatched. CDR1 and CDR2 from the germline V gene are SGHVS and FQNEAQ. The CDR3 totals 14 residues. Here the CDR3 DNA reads TGTGCCAGCAGTCGAGACAGGGCCTACTACGAGCAGTACTTC. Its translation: CASSRDRAYYEQYF.

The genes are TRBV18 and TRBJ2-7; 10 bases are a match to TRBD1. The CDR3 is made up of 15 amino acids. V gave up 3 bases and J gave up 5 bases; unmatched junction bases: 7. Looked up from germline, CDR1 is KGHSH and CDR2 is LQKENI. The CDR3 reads CASSPRTGGGNEQYF. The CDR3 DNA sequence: TGTGCCAGCTCACCCAGGACAGGGGGAGGTAACGAGCAGTACTTC.

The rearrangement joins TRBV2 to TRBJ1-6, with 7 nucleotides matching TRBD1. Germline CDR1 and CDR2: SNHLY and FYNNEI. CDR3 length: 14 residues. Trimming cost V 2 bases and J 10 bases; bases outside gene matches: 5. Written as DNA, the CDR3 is TGTGCCAGCAGTGAATACAGGGGAGGATCACCCCTCCACTTT. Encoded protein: CASSEYRGGSPLHF.